This entry lists 28 T cell receptor beta chains sequenced from one sample in a study of cytomegalovirus exposure and HLA in healthy donors. 13 Jbeta primers and 60 Vbeta primers were used for the PCR. Some clones are missing from TCRdb's copy, which holds only in-frame ones; the method was immunoSEQ multiplex PCR. The sample records 250,000 to 350,000 clones, 86% being singletons. Material for sequencing was PBMCs. These receptors originate from a man aged 40-49 years in good health and CMV-seropositive.

V is TRBV6-5 and J is TRBJ1-4; D might be TRBD1 (6 bases). The CDR3 loop spans 16 amino acids. From germline, CDR1 is MNHEY and CDR2 SVGAGI. V lost 2 bases and J lost 8, with 18 bases in between. The CDR3 sequence is CASSYTVGGSQEKLFF. Written as DNA, the CDR3 is TGTGCCAGCAGTTACACTGTTGGGGGCTCGCAGGAAAAACTGTTTTTT.

The chain carries TRBV5-4 and TRBJ2-3, with D hard to call. Between the trimmed V and J ends, which lost 0 bases and 5 bases, there was a span of 13 bases. This CDR3 is 15 amino acids long. The germline gives CDR1 SGHNT, CDR2 YYREEE (reference sequence). CDR3 sequence reads: CASSLGSSDRDTQYF. The CDR3 bases are TGTGCCAGCAGCTTGGGCTCCAGCGATAGAGATACGCAGTATTTT. Full variable domain (outside the CDR3, taken from reference TRBV5-4 and TRBJ2-3): ETGVTQSPTHLIKTRGQQVTLRCSSQSGHNTVSWYQQALGQGPQFIFQYYREEENGRGNFPPRFSGLQFPNYSSELNVNALELDDSALYLCASSLGSSDRDTQYFGPGTRLTVL.

The table lists this clone with a count of one. The chain links TRBV4-2 to TRBJ2-7, with D possibly matching TRBD2 (5 bases). Germline CDR1 is LGHNA and CDR2 is YNFKEQ. This CDR3 spans 15 amino acids. V lost 0 bases to trimming and J lost 6 bases, with 15 bases between them. The CDR3 nucleotides read TGTGCCAGCAGCCAAGATTTTTCGAGGGCCGGCGAGCAGTACTTC. This gives the protein CASSQDFSRAGEQYF.

In DNA, the CDR3 is TGCGCCAGCACCGAAGACCTCTTACAGGGGGTAAGCTCTGGGGCCAACGTCCTGACTTTC. Its protein is CASTEDLLQGVSSGANVLTF. The V and J genes are TRBV10-1 and TRBJ2-6; 8 bases match TRBD1. The J segment lost 0 bases and the V segment lost 7 bases, leaving 17 bases of the junction unmatched. CDR3 size: 20 residues. Germline values: CDR1 WNHNN, CDR2 SYGVQD (reference sequence).

This clone was observed a single time. The gene calls are TRBV5-1 and TRBJ2-7; D might be TRBD1 (6 bases). The CDR3 consists of 15 residues. CDR1 and CDR2 (germline): SGHRS, YFSETQ. Trimming cost V 0 bases and J 6 bases, with 16 bases left between them. The CDR3 DNA is TGCGCCAGCAGCTTGGATTCTTCCGGGACACTCGAGCAGTACTTC. The encoded protein is CASSLDSSGTLEQYF.

This clone has a handful of counts. The chain employs TRBV19 and TRBJ1-1, with D unclear. There are 13 residues in the CDR3. The germline V gene encodes CDR1 LNHDA and CDR2 SQIVND (reference sequence). V lost 0 bases and J lost 4, with 6 bases in between. The CDR3 DNA follows: TGTGCCAGTAGTATAGACCACGGCACTGAAGCTTTCTTT. It yields the protein CASSIDHGTEAFF.

The chain carries TRBV27 and TRBJ1-5; 9 bases line up with TRBD1. Trimming removed 3 bases from V and 1 base from J; junction bases left unmatched: 10. Looked up from germline, CDR1 is MNHEY and CDR2 is SMNVEV (reference sequence). The CDR3 covers 18 residues. The CDR3 protein is CASSFRGGQGGSNQPQHF. The DNA of the CDR3 is TGTGCCAGCAGTTTTAGAGGGGGACAGGGAGGGAGCAATCAGCCCCAGCATTTT.

The J gene is TRBJ1-1, the V gene TRBV11-2; D remains unclear. Trimming took off 3 bases at V and 0 bases at J, with 5 bases between the two ends. Germline lookup yields CDR1 SGHAT and CDR2 FQNNGV. The CDR3 runs to 13 residues. The CDR3 loop reads CASSFSLNTEAFF. DNA for the CDR3: TGTGCCAGCAGCTTCTCCCTGAACACTGAAGCTTTCTTT.

The chain combines TRBV6-1 with TRBJ1-1; D is unresolved. Trimming took 2 bases from V and 4 from J, leaving 8 bases between them. This CDR3 is built from 13 residues. CDR1 MNHNS and CDR2 SASEGT come from the germline V gene. The chain's CDR3 is CASSEPPGTEAFF. The CDR3 DNA reads as TGTGCCAGCAGTGAACCGCCGGGCACTGAAGCTTTCTTT.

J is TRBJ2-1 and V is TRBV7-8; no reliable D call. Between the trimmed V and J ends, which lost 4 bases and 2 bases, there was a span of 12 bases. Germline CDR1 is SGHVS and CDR2 is FQNEAQ. This CDR3 spans 15 amino acids. The CDR3 sequence is CASSSKSRTYNEQFF. Written as DNA, the CDR3 is TGTGCCAGCAGCTCAAAATCTAGAACCTACAATGAGCAGTTCTTC.

V usage is TRBV27 and J usage is TRBJ2-1, with TRBD2 as a possible D gene (6 bases). The germline V gene has CDR1 MNHEY and CDR2 SMNVEV (reference sequence). This CDR3 is built from 12 residues. V gave up 6 bases and J gave up 8 bases, with 11 bases separating them. This CDR3 reads CASRPRGDEQFF. CDR3 DNA sequence: TGTGCCAGCAGACCCCGCGGGGATGAGCAGTTCTTC.

The V call is TRBV11-3, the J call TRBJ2-7; no reliable D call. The CDR3 totals 12 residues. Germline V gene lookup returns CDR1 SGHNT and CDR2 YENEEA. The V end was cut by 5 bases, the J end by 6 bases, with 11 bases between. The CDR3 protein is CASSPRLGEQYF. CDR3 sequence (DNA): TGTGCCAGCAGCCCGAGACTGGGCGAGCAGTACTTC.

The chain uses TRBV28 and TRBJ2-7; 9 bases line up with TRBD1. The CDR3 spans 16 residues. Germline CDR1 reads MDHEN; CDR2 reads SYDVKM. Trimming took 4 bases from V and 4 from J; bases not matched to a gene: 11. DNA of the CDR3: TGTGCCAGCAGTTGGCAGGGGGGACAGGGACCTTACGAGCAGTACTTC. Translated, it gives CASSWQGGQGPYEQYF.

This clone was seen once. V gene TRBV6-5 combines with J gene TRBJ2-2; D is unclear. This CDR3 has 14 residues. Trimming removed 11 bases at V and 5 bases at J, with 18 bases between. CDR1 and CDR2 from the germline V gene are MNHEY and SVGAGI. CDR3 bases: TGTGCCGCCCGTCTTGGGCGTTTTACCGGGGAGCTGTTTTTT. This translates into CAARLGRFTGELFF.

The V and J genes are TRBV7-8 and TRBJ2-1; D gene uncertain. CDR1 is SGHVS and CDR2 is FQNEAQ in the germline V gene. V shed 1 base and J shed 10 bases, with 11 bases lying between them. The CDR3 runs to 13 residues. The CDR3 DNA sequence: TGTGCCAGCAGCTTAGTGAGCTATATAGAGCAGTTCTTC. Residues: CASSLVSYIEQFF.

This clone was detected only once. The chain carries TRBV2 and TRBJ1-1; TRBD1 is a possible D gene (5 bases). The CDR3 consists of 13 residues. Trimming removed 11 bases from V and 4 bases from J, with 17 bases in between. Germline CDR1 is SNHLY and CDR2 is FYNNEI. The CDR3 coding sequence is TGTGCCGCTTCCCAGGGTAGTCGCACTGAAGCTTTCTTT. Encoded protein: CAASQGSRTEAFF. The whole variable domain, filled in from reference TRBV2 and TRBJ1-1, reads EPEVTQTPSHQVTQMGQEVILRCVPISNHLYFYWYRQILGQKVEFLVSFYNNEISEKSEIFDDQFSVERPDGSNFTLKIRSTKLEDSAMYFCAASQGSRTEAFFGQGTRLTVV.

This clone is a singleton in its sample. V usage is TRBV4-3 and J usage is TRBJ1-3, with D possibly TRBD1 on 6 matching bases. Trimming pared 2 bases from V and 0 bases from J, leaving 23 bases between. The germline gives CDR1 LGHNA, CDR2 YSLEER. This CDR3 spans 20 amino acids. The CDR3 bases are TGCGCCAGCAGCCAATTTGACCCACGGGCAGGGGACCTCTCTGGAAACACCATATATTTT. Its translation: CASSQFDPRAGDLSGNTIYF.

This chain uses TRBV18 with TRBJ2-7; D uncertain. Germline CDR1 is KGHSH and CDR2 is LQKENI. The V gene lost 6 bases and the J gene lost 3 bases, with 15 bases spanning the gap. The CDR3 runs to 14 residues. The CDR3, as DNA: TGTGCCAGCTCGAAAGGCAGCGCGATCTACGAGCAGTACTTC. Its translation: CASSKGSAIYEQYF.

The rearrangement links TRBV9 to TRBJ2-1, with 12 bases that match TRBD1. This CDR3 contains 18 residues. Looked up from germline, CDR1 is SGDLS and CDR2 is YYNGEE. With 4 bases clipped from V and 0 bases from J, the junction kept 8 bases outside the gene matches. CDR3 bases: TGTGCCAGCAGCCCCCGGGACAGGGGGCGGCCCTCCTACAATGAGCAGTTCTTC. This codes for CASSPRDRGRPSYNEQFF.

The chain couples TRBV9 to TRBJ2-3; D perhaps matches TRBD1 (6 bases). V shed 3 bases and J shed 8 bases, with 10 bases lying between them. Germline lookup yields CDR1 SGDLS and CDR2 YYNGEE. There are 12 residues in the CDR3. CDR3 bases: TGTGCCAGCAGCGGAGAAGGGGGTACGCAGTATTTT. It translates to CASSGEGGTQYF.

This sequence joins TRBV19 and TRBJ2-7; possible D gene TRBD1, 6 bases. The CDR3 totals 13 residues. CDR1 is LNHDA and CDR2 is SQIVND in the germline V gene (reference sequence). V was trimmed by 5 bases and J by 3 bases, leaving 11 bases between them. The CDR3 nucleotides read TGTGCCAGTAGTGCAGGGGCCGGCTACGAGCAGTACTTC. It is translated as CASSAGAGYEQYF.

V is TRBV7-6 and J is TRBJ2-7; TRBD2 aligns across 11 bases. The CDR3 is made up of 14 amino acids. Trimming cost V 4 bases and J 5 bases; bases outside gene matches: 4. CDR1 and CDR2 from the germline V gene are SGHVS and FNYEAQ. CDR3 loop: CASSSTSGIDEQYF. The CDR3 nucleotides are TGTGCCAGCAGCTCGACTAGCGGGATCGACGAGCAGTACTTC.

The V and J genes are TRBV5-1 and TRBJ2-3; 9 bases map to TRBD2. The germline V gene encodes CDR1 SGHRS and CDR2 YFSETQ. This CDR3 contains 16 residues. V was clipped by 0 bases and J by 2 bases; unmatched bases: 4. The CDR3 region is CASSLVLAGPTDTQYF. The CDR3 DNA sequence: TGCGCCAGCAGCTTGGTTCTAGCGGGACCCACAGATACGCAGTATTTT. The full variable domain, its missing parts supplied by reference TRBV5-1 and TRBJ2-3, is KAGVTQTPRYLIKTRGQQVTLSCSPISGHRSVSWYQQTPGQGLQFLFEYFSETQRNKGNFPGRFSGRQFSNSRSEMNVSTLELGDSALYLCASSLVLAGPTDTQYFGPGTRLTVL.

The rearrangement joins TRBV5-4 to TRBJ1-2; D is undetermined. In germline, CDR1 is SGHNT, CDR2 YYREEE (reference sequence). The CDR3 is 15 residues long. V was pared by 4 bases and J by 4 bases, with 17 bases between. The CDR3 is CASSPSGNRPYGYTF. The CDR3 coding sequence is TGTGCCAGCAGCCCAAGCGGGAATAGGCCCTATGGCTACACCTTC.

The CDR3 DNA reads as TGTGCCAGCAGCTTAGGGCCAGGGAATGAAAAACTGTTTTTT. Translating it yields CASSLGPGNEKLFF. This chain links TRBV7-6 with TRBJ1-4, with TRBD1 as a possible D gene (5 bases). There are 14 residues in the CDR3. The germline CDR1 and CDR2 sequences are SGHVS and FNYEAQ. V dropped 1 base and J dropped 5 bases, with 8 bases sitting between them.

The CDR3: CASSLSGGRISYEQYF. DNA for the CDR3: TGTGCCAGCAGTTTATCTGGTGGTAGAATCTCCTACGAGCAGTACTTC. V and J are TRBV27 and TRBJ2-7; D remains unclear. This CDR3 has 16 amino acids. Per the germline V gene, CDR1 is MNHEY and CDR2 is SMNVEV (reference sequence). The ends were cut back, 0 bases at V and 0 bases at J, with 12 bases in the middle.

The count of this clone is one. The chain combines TRBV28 with TRBJ2-7; a possible D gene is TRBD2 (5 bases). Per germline, CDR1 MDHEN and CDR2 SYDVKM. This CDR3 contains 13 residues. Deletions cut 6 bases from V and 1 base from J, with 10 bases between. CDR3 loop: CASSPGDSYEQYF. The CDR3 nucleotides read TGTGCCAGCAGCCCCGGGGATTCCTACGAGCAGTACTTC.

The chain combines TRBV18 with TRBJ2-5; D is possibly TRBD1 (6 bases). Germline V CDR1 and CDR2: KGHSH, LQKENI. The CDR3 extends over 14 amino acids. V lost 6 bases and J lost 5, with 16 bases in between. The CDR3 is CASSPRGSVETQYF. The CDR3 bases are TGTGCCAGCTCCCCCAGGGGTAGTGTGGAGACCCAGTACTTC.